Presented here are 8 T cell receptor beta chains from one specimen sequenced in a study of blood T cell repertoires in COVID-19. Sequenced by immunoSEQ multiplex PCR; TCRdb stores in-frame clones only, minus some. The table records 84,000 or so clones, more than 80% of them present only once. Material: peripheral blood. These TCRs come from a human donor in a cohort sampled during active COVID-19.

The J gene is TRBJ2-1, the V gene TRBV5-6; 9 bases align to TRBD1. The ends lost 7 bases at V and 6 bases at J; junction bases unmatched: 11. The CDR3 is 15 amino acids. Per germline, CDR1 SGHDT and CDR2 YYEEEE. CDR3 sequence: CASGVTGGVSNEQFF. As DNA, the CDR3 is TGTGCCAGCGGGGTAACAGGGGGCGTAAGCAATGAGCAGTTCTTC. Combining the CDR3 with reference TRBV5-6 and TRBJ2-1 gives the whole variable domain DAGVTQSPTHLIKTRGQQVTLRCSPKSGHDTVSWYQQALGQGPQFIFQYYEEEERQRGNFPDRFSGHQFPNYSSELNVNALLLGDSALYLCASGVTGGVSNEQFFGPGTRLTVL.

The chain recombines TRBV4-3 with TRBJ1-2; D call uncertain. Germline V gives CDR1 LGHNA, CDR2 YSLEER. V gave up 0 bases and J gave up 0 bases, with 8 bases separating them. This CDR3 is built from 15 residues. This CDR3 reads CASSQDSGTNYGYTF. The CDR3 coding sequence is TGCGCCAGCAGCCAAGATTCCGGGACTAACTATGGCTACACCTTC.

V usage is TRBV6-4 and J usage is TRBJ2-4; TRBD1 aligns across 7 bases. Per the germline V gene, CDR1 is MRHNA and CDR2 is SNTAGT. V lost 6 bases and J lost 3; bases outside the gene matches: 17. The CDR3 runs to 18 residues. The CDR3 DNA reads as TGTGCCAGCAGGAGCCCTTATGGACAGGTTGGGCTCAAAAACATTCAGTACTTC. It translates to CASRSPYGQVGLKNIQYF.

This chain uses TRBV6-2 or TRBV6-3 with TRBJ1-1; the D gene is possibly TRBD1 (5 bases). This CDR3 has 12 amino acids. Germline-derived CDR1 and CDR2 are MNHEY and SVGEGT. The germline V and J ends were trimmed by 4 bases and 3 bases, with 6 bases remaining between them. CDR3 region: CASSWGYTEAFF. CDR3 nucleotides: TGTGCCAGCAGTTGGGGCTACACTGAAGCTTTCTTT.

This chain connects TRBV3-1 (or the pseudogene TRBV3-2) to TRBJ2-1, with D uncertain. V was clipped by 4 bases and J by 0 bases, with 10 bases between them. The germline CDR1 and CDR2 sequences are LGHDT and YNNKEL (reference sequence). This CDR3 is built from 15 residues. In nucleotides, the CDR3 is TGTGCCAGCAGCCTGAGGCCCAGCTCCTACAATGAGCAGTTCTTC. Its protein product is CASSLRPSSYNEQFF.

This clone was counted only a few times. This chain joins TRBV27 and TRBJ1-1; D may be TRBD1 (6 bases). Trimming took off 4 bases at V and 1 base at J, with 10 bases between the two ends. This CDR3 region has 14 residues. Germline values: CDR1 MNHEY, CDR2 SMNVEV (reference sequence). CDR3: CASSSMGANTEAFF. The DNA for the CDR3 is TGTGCCAGCAGTTCGATGGGGGCGAACACTGAAGCTTTCTTT.

The rearrangement joins TRBV7-2 to TRBJ1-6; D gene uncertain. This CDR3 has 13 residues. From germline, CDR1 is SGHTA and CDR2 FQGNSA. Trimming removed 4 bases at V and 7 bases at J, with 8 bases between. The CDR3 region has the DNA TGTGCCAGCAGCTCTAATTTCAATTCACCCCTCCACTTT. It specifies CASSSNFNSPLHF.

This rearrangement joins TRBV6-5 to TRBJ2-1; 8 bases line up with TRBD2. Per germline, CDR1 MNHEY and CDR2 SVGAGI. This CDR3 spans 14 amino acids. V was pared by 3 bases and J by 5 bases, with 3 bases of the junction left unmatched. CDR3 nucleotides: TGTGCCAGCAGTTATAGCGGGGCCAACAATGAGCAGTTCTTC. This translates into CASSYSGANNEQFF.